The 2 T cell receptor beta chains below all came from one sample that was sequenced in a study of CD8+ T cells in alopecia areata. Following extraction, RNA underwent reverse transcription to cDNA, which served as the sequencing template. Assay: immunoSEQ multiplex PCR; the TCRdb copy retains only in-frame clones and omits some. The data hold over 120,000 clones, with 45% to 60% observed a single time. The sample here was CD4+ T cells sorted from blood, taken at week 0. The receptor set was obtained from a human donor with alopecia areata.

The genes are TRBV7-9 and TRBJ2-1, with 9 bases fitting TRBD2. The germline V gene has CDR1 SEHNR and CDR2 FQNEAQ (reference sequence). Unmatched junction bases numbered 6, after V lost 1 base and J lost 5 bases. This CDR3 region has 16 residues. CDR3 residues: CASSLGGSGRHNEQFF. The CDR3 DNA sequence: TGTGCCAGCAGCTTAGGGGGAAGCGGGAGGCACAATGAGCAGTTCTTC.

This clone was counted once. The chain carries TRBV18 and TRBJ2-5; D not certain. CDR1 KGHSH and CDR2 LQKENI come from the germline V gene. The V gene lost 2 bases and the J gene lost 1 base, with 11 bases spanning the gap. The CDR3 consists of 15 residues. CDR3 amino acids: CASSPLGGTQETQYF. As DNA, the CDR3 is TGTGCCAGCTCACCATTAGGCGGAACCCAAGAGACCCAGTACTTC.